This TCR beta chain was found in a study of shared clonotypes between healthy human individuals. The J segment lost 4 bases and the V segment lost 5 bases, leaving 5 bases of the junction unmatched. This CDR3 region has 15 residues. The germline V gene encodes CDR1 MNHNY and CDR2 SVGAGI (reference sequence). The protocol was immunoSEQ multiplex PCR, while the TCRdb copy is restricted to in-frame clones and leaves out a portion. The sample carries roughly 650,000 clones, around 97% recorded once. This clonotype was obtained from a woman younger than 45 in good health. The source material was naive CD4+ T cells sorted from blood. Subset of the sample: CD45RA+ positively selected. The rearrangement joins TRBV6-6 to TRBJ1-4, with TRBD1 matching over 9 bases. CDR3 bases: TGTGCCAGCAGTAAAAGGACAGGGGATAATGAAAAACTGTTTTTT. It codes for CASSKRTGDNEKLFF.